Included here is one T cell receptor beta chain sequence, with context. These data come from a study of cytomegalovirus exposure and HLA in healthy donors. With 60 Vbeta and 13 Jbeta primers, the PCR was carried out. Profiled with immunoSEQ multiplex PCR; TCRdb holds only in-frame clones, not every one. The sample consists of more than 80,000 clones, 75% of them appearing once. The CDR3 runs 15 residues. V was clipped by 0 bases and J by 8 bases; unmatched bases: 9. Looked up from germline, CDR1 is SGHDN and CDR2 is FVKESK. The material sequenced was PBMCs. This clonotype was obtained from a male donor in good health and CMV-seropositive. This chain links TRBV14 with TRBJ1-2; TRBD1 agrees at 7 bases. The CDR3 sequence: CASSQDIGGARGYTF. CDR3 DNA: TGTGCCAGCAGCCAAGATATAGGGGGCGCGAGGGGCTACACCTTC.